These 32 T cell receptor beta chains originate from one sample sequenced in a study of Graves' ophthalmopathy and Graves' hyperthyroidism. RNA transcripts provided the template for amplifying TCR beta CDR3 regions. First-round RT-PCR relied on HTBI primers, and a second-round multiplex PCR came next. TCRdb reanalysed the multiplex PCR reads using MiXCR and keeps one entry per CDR3 protein. Among 200,000 to 300,000 distinct CDR3 sequences, about 47% were seen once, and the ten largest hold less than 60%. Sequenced: peripheral blood. The origin of the receptors is an adult man with Graves' ophthalmopathy.

The chain employs TRBV9 and TRBJ2-5; D call uncertain. Germline V gives CDR1 SGDLS, CDR2 YYNGEE. CDR3 length: 14 amino acids. Between the trimmed V and J ends, which lost 4 bases and 5 bases, there was a span of 15 bases. CDR3 region: CASSSTAPRETQYF. Here the CDR3 DNA reads TGTGCCAGCAGCTCAACGGCCCCCCGGGAGACCCAGTACTTC.

The V gene is TRBV20-1, the J gene TRBJ2-7; tentatively, D is TRBD1 or TRBD2 (6 bases each). This CDR3 has 13 amino acids. V was shortened by 3 bases and J by 5 bases, with 14 bases between the two germline ends. Germline V gene data show CDR1 as DFQATT and CDR2 as SNEGSKA (reference sequence). The CDR3 bases are TGCAGTGCTAGCAGCCAGGGGAGGAACGAGCAGTACTTC. Translated, it gives CSASSQGRNEQYF.

This clonotype has only a few counts. The genes are TRBV20-1 and TRBJ1-2; D not resolved. CDR1 is DFQATT and CDR2 is SNEGSKA in the germline V gene (reference sequence). Trimming took off 4 bases at V and 2 bases at J, with 14 bases between the two ends. This CDR3 contains 14 residues. This CDR3 is CSAIRGSVNYGYTF. CDR3 sequence (DNA): TGCAGTGCTATCAGAGGGTCGGTGAACTATGGCTACACCTTC.

The V gene is TRBV7-2, the J gene TRBJ2-5; D uncertain. The germline CDR1 and CDR2 sequences are SGHTA and FQGNSA. The CDR3 runs 13 residues. Trimming took off 9 bases at V and 2 bases at J, with 13 bases between the two ends. CDR3: CASSISRQETQYF. In nucleotides, the CDR3 is TGTGCCAGTAGTATATCCAGGCAAGAGACCCAGTACTTC.

This clonotype was detected a few times. V usage is TRBV24-1 and J usage is TRBJ1-1; possibly TRBD1 for D (5 bases). Germline CDR1 is KGHDR and CDR2 is SFDVKD. The CDR3 length is 13 residues. V was pared by 7 bases and J by 4 bases, with 12 bases between. The CDR3 loop is CATRDSGTTEAFF. CDR3 in DNA: TGTGCCACCAGAGACTCAGGGACCACTGAAGCTTTCTTT.

This clonotype was detected only a few times. The V gene is TRBV5-1, the J gene TRBJ2-7; 9 bases line up with TRBD1. The CDR3 has 14 amino acids. Germline V CDR1 and CDR2: SGHRS, YFSETQ. The trim removed 4 bases at V and 3 bases at J, leaving 5 bases unmatched. The CDR3 sequence is CASSPSTGGYEQYF. The CDR3 coding sequence is TGCGCCAGCAGCCCATCGACAGGGGGCTACGAGCAGTACTTC.

This clonotype showed up just a few times. The rearrangement links TRBV20-1 to TRBJ1-2; D may be TRBD1 (5 bases). The length of the CDR3 is 13 residues. The germline V gene encodes CDR1 DFQATT and CDR2 SNEGSKA (reference sequence). Between the trimmed V and J ends, which lost 8 bases and 4 bases, there was a span of 17 bases. DNA for the CDR3: TGCAGTACAATCAGGGAGGGAGGCTATGGCTACACCTTC. Amino acids: CSTIREGGYGYTF.

This clonotype has a handful of counts. The rearrangement links TRBV7-9 to TRBJ2-5, with 9 bases aligning to TRBD2. The CDR3 runs 16 residues. Germline V gene lookup returns CDR1 SEHNR and CDR2 FQNEAQ (reference sequence). J was trimmed by 2 bases and V by 1 base; bases with no gene match: 5. DNA for the CDR3: TGTGCCAGCAGCTTAGGGAGCGGGGGGCGTCAAGAGACCCAGTACTTC. This encodes CASSLGSGGRQETQYF.

This chain joins TRBV9 and TRBJ1-6; D call uncertain. Trimming cost V 7 bases and J 7 bases, with 21 bases left between them. Germline values: CDR1 SGDLS, CDR2 YYNGEE. CDR3 length equals 16 residues. The CDR3 loop reads CASSPSGFGYNSPLHF. The CDR3 DNA follows: TGTGCCAGCTCCCCCTCGGGCTTTGGATACAATTCACCCCTCCACTTT.

The chain is built from TRBV7-3 and TRBJ1-2, with D possibly TRBD1 on 5 matching bases. The CDR3 spans 13 residues. CDR1 is SGHTA, CDR2 FQGTGA, per germline. Trimming pared 5 bases from V and 5 bases from J, leaving 12 bases between. CDR3: CASSTGTAYGYTF. DNA of the CDR3: TGTGCCAGCAGCACCGGGACGGCTTATGGCTACACCTTC.

This chain uses TRBV7-2 with TRBJ1-5; 10 positions agree with TRBD1. The CDR3 spans 15 residues. Germline-derived CDR1 and CDR2 are SGHTA and FQGNSA. V shed 4 bases and J 0 bases; nucleotides not matched to a gene: 0. The CDR3 region is CASSWTGGSNQPQHF. The CDR3 DNA reads TGTGCCAGCAGCTGGACAGGGGGTAGCAATCAGCCCCAGCATTTT.

The chain has TRBV14 and TRBJ2-2; D is uncertain. The CDR3 has 14 amino acids. The germline V gene has CDR1 SGHDN and CDR2 FVKESK. Trimming pared 0 bases from V and 7 bases from J, leaving 9 bases between. This chain's CDR3 is CASSQDRPVGELFF. Written as DNA, the CDR3 is TGTGCCAGCAGCCAAGATAGGCCGGTCGGGGAGCTGTTTTTT.

With regard to this clonotype: The junction differs from germline at one of its ends, possibly a read error. The V call is TRBV10-3, the J call TRBJ1-2, with a weak D call TRBD1 (5 bases). Per germline, CDR1 ENHRY and CDR2 SYGVKD. This CDR3 has 10 amino acids. CDR3 coding DNA: TGTGCCGTCAGGGACTATGGCTACACCTTC. Its protein product is CAVRDYGYTF.

This sequence joins TRBV5-1 and TRBJ2-7, with 10 bases matching TRBD1. V lost 4 bases to trimming and J lost 7 bases; unmatched junction nucleotides: 11. This CDR3 spans 15 amino acids. Germline values: CDR1 SGHRS, CDR2 YFSETQ. CDR3 sequence: CASSVAGTGDREQYF. CDR3 nucleotides: TGCGCCAGCAGCGTCGCCGGGACAGGGGATAGGGAGCAGTACTTC.

Of note for this clonotype: Sequence at one end of the junction differs from germline and may be a read error. The chain recombines TRBV20-1 with TRBJ1-2; no definite D call. This CDR3 comprises 11 residues. Germline-derived CDR1 and CDR2 are DFQATT and SNEGSKA (reference sequence). The CDR3 DNA reads as TGCAGCGCTAAGGACGACTATGGCTACACCTTC. It codes for CSAKDDYGYTF.

The chain carries TRBV5-1 and TRBJ2-7; D possibly matches TRBD1 or TRBD2 (5 bases each). Germline V gives CDR1 SGHRS, CDR2 YFSETQ. V lost 4 bases and J 0 bases, leaving 11 bases between the germline ends. This CDR3 is 14 amino acids long. The CDR3 DNA is TGCGCCAGCAGCATGACGGGGCCCTCCTACGAGCAGTACTTC. Protein product: CASSMTGPSYEQYF.

In this sample, this clonotype turned up a few times. The chain uses TRBV5-1 and TRBJ1-1, with 7 bases aligning to TRBD1. CDR3 length: 15 residues. V dropped 0 bases and J dropped 1; count of bases not matched to a gene: 3. CDR1 is SGHRS, CDR2 YFSETQ, per germline. This CDR3 is CASSLGDRTNTEAFF. The CDR3 DNA follows: TGCGCCAGCAGCTTGGGGGACAGAACGAACACTGAAGCTTTCTTT.

This clonotype was seen only a few times. V gene TRBV20-1 combines with J gene TRBJ1-1, with a tentative D call TRBD1 (5 bases). In germline, CDR1 is DFQATT, CDR2 SNEGSKA (reference sequence). The CDR3 contains 14 residues. This CDR3 is CRGGITDSHTEAFF. CDR3 nucleotides: TGCAGGGGGGGAATTACGGATTCTCACACTGAAGCTTTCTTT.

This sequence joins TRBV20-1 and TRBJ2-7, with 14 bases that match TRBD2. J lost 2 bases, V lost 3 bases, and 6 bases had no gene match. The CDR3 covers 16 residues. CDR1 is DFQATT and CDR2 is SNEGSKA in the germline V gene (reference sequence). In DNA, the CDR3 is TGCAGTGCTAGGGCGACTAGCGGGAGGGCCCCCTACGAGCAGTACTTC. This codes for CSARATSGRAPYEQYF.

V is TRBV7-6 and J is TRBJ2-3; TRBD1 might be the D (6 bases). The V end was cut by 3 bases, the J end by 4 bases, with 14 bases between. The CDR3 sequence is 15 residues long. The germline CDR1 and CDR2 sequences are SGHVS and FNYEAQ. The CDR3 nucleotides read TGTGCCAGCAGCTTGACAGGAACCCTTCCAGATACGCAGTATTTT. It is translated as CASSLTGTLPDTQYF.

The J gene is TRBJ2-2, the V gene TRBV10-3; possible D gene TRBD2, 5 bases. Germline-derived CDR1 and CDR2 are ENHRY and SYGVKD. CDR3 size: 13 residues. V was pared by 11 bases and J by 3 bases, with 13 bases between. CDR3 DNA: TGTGCCGTGCGGGCAGAGGACACCGGGGAGCTGTTTTTT. Translating gives CAVRAEDTGELFF.

The genes are TRBV5-4 and TRBJ1-1; no firm D call. The CDR3 extends over 14 amino acids. Germline CDR1 SGHNT, CDR2 YYREEE (reference sequence). The V gene lost 7 bases and the J gene lost 0 bases, with 13 bases spanning the gap. The CDR3 bases are TGTGCCAGCGGGGAAGGTCACCTGAACACTGAAGCTTTCTTT. It is translated as CASGEGHLNTEAFF.

The rearrangement joins TRBV7-9 to TRBJ2-7; D unclear. Germline-derived CDR1 and CDR2 are SEHNR and FQNEAQ (reference sequence). Trimming pared 5 bases from V and 2 bases from J, leaving 10 bases between. This CDR3 comprises 13 residues. The CDR3 region has the DNA TGTGCCAGCAGCAAGGATGGCACCTACGAGCAGTACTTC. Protein sequence: CASSKDGTYEQYF. The whole variable domain, remainder taken from reference TRBV7-9 and TRBJ2-7, is DTGVSQNPRHKITKRGQNVTFRCDPISEHNRLYWYRQTLGQGPEFLTYFQNEAQLEKSRLLSDRFSAERPKGSFSTLEIQRTEQGDSAMYLCASSKDGTYEQYFGPGTRLTVT.

The chain uses TRBV20-1 and TRBJ1-5; D may be TRBD1 (6 bases). V was clipped by 5 bases and J by 7 bases, with 15 bases between them. Germline V gene data show CDR1 as DFQATT and CDR2 as SNEGSKA (reference sequence). This CDR3 has 13 residues. For the CDR3, the DNA is TGCAGTGCTCCCCGGGGGGCGCGCCAGCCCCAGCATTTT. Protein product: CSAPRGARQPQHF.

This clonotype was observed at least ten times. The rearrangement links TRBV13 to TRBJ2-5; D is undetermined. The germline V gene encodes CDR1 PRHDT and CDR2 FYEKMQ (reference sequence). The CDR3 consists of 11 residues. Trimming left V 4 bases short and J 0 bases short, with 0 bases between. The CDR3 nucleotides are TGTGCCAGCAGCTACCAAGAGACCCAGTACTTC. It encodes CASSYQETQYF.

This chain links TRBV13 with TRBJ1-5; D gene unclear. The CDR3 has 16 amino acids. Germline V gene lookup returns CDR1 PRHDT and CDR2 FYEKMQ (reference sequence). Trimming took off 0 bases at V and 4 bases at J, with 13 bases between the two ends. The DNA for the CDR3 is TGTGCCAGCAGCTTAGGAGCCCTTGGCGCGAATCAGCCCCAGCATTTT. Protein: CASSLGALGANQPQHF.

In this sample, this clonotype turned up a few times. The rearrangement joins TRBV24-1 to TRBJ2-5; TRBD1 matches at 8 bases. The germline V gene encodes CDR1 KGHDR and CDR2 SFDVKD. J gave up 3 bases and V 0 bases, and 5 bases lay outside the gene matches. The CDR3 extends over 16 amino acids. The CDR3 DNA is TGTGCCACCAGTGATTTGCCTTTGACAGGGGAAGAGACCCAGTACTTC. Its translation is CATSDLPLTGEETQYF.

This clonotype appeared a few times. V is TRBV2 and J is TRBJ2-2; TRBD2 is a possible D gene (5 bases). The CDR3 has 13 residues. V was trimmed by 5 bases and J by 6 bases, leaving 10 bases between them. Per the germline V gene, CDR1 is SNHLY and CDR2 is FYNNEI. The chain's CDR3 is CASSPIASGELFF. The CDR3 nucleotides read TGTGCCAGCAGTCCCATAGCGTCCGGGGAGCTGTTTTTT.

A word on this clonotype: This could be a read error, since a much larger clone is one nucleotide away. J is TRBJ1-2 and V is TRBV15; a weak D match, TRBD1 (5 bases). V lost 3 bases and J 8 bases, leaving 16 bases between the germline ends. The CDR3 sequence is 14 residues long. Germline V CDR1 and CDR2: LNHNV, YYDKDF (reference sequence). The CDR3 reads CATSSYQGRRGYTF. CDR3 DNA: TGTGCCACCAGCAGCTATCAGGGCCGCCGGGGCTACACCTTC.

The J gene is TRBJ1-4, the V gene TRBV2; D is unresolved. V was trimmed by 6 bases and J by 0 bases, leaving 8 bases between them. Germline assignment: CDR1 SNHLY and CDR2 FYNNEI. There are 14 residues in the CDR3. CDR3 sequence reads: CASRYTATNEKLFF. The CDR3 nucleotides read TGTGCCAGCAGATACACCGCAACTAATGAAAAACTGTTTTTT.

This chain joins TRBV12-3 or TRBV12-4 and TRBJ1-2; D is undetermined. Trimming shortened V by 7 bases and J by 4 bases, and 13 bases separated the two germline ends. This CDR3 has 13 residues. The CDR3 DNA sequence: TGTGCCAGCACCGACCCGCCCGGCTATGGCTACACCTTC. Encoded protein: CASTDPPGYGYTF.

This clonotype has only a few counts. The chain joins TRBV2 to TRBJ1-5; D is unclear. This CDR3 is built from 11 residues. V lost 5 bases and J lost 3, with 2 bases in between. Looked up from germline, CDR1 is SNHLY and CDR2 is FYNNEI. The CDR3 DNA is TGTGCCAGCAGTTTCAATCAGCCCCAGCATTTT. Protein sequence: CASSFNQPQHF.